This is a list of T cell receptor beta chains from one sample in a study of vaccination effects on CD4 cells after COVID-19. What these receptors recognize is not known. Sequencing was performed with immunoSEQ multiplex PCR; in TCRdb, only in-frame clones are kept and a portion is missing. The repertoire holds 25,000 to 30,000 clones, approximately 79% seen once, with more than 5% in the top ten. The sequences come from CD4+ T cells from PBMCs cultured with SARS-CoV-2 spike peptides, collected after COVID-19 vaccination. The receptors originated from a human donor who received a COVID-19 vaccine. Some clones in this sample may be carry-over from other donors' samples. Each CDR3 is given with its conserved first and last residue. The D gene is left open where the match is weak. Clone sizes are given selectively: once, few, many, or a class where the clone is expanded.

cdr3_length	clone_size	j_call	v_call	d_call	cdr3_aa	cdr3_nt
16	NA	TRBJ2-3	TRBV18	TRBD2	CASSPRSSGGADTQYF	TGTGCCAGCTCGCCCCGGTCTAGCGGGGGGGCAGATACGCAGTATTTT
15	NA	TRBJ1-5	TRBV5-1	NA	CASSLGAVANQPQHF	TGCGCCAGCAGCTTGGGGGCAGTGGCCAATCAGCCCCAGCATTTT
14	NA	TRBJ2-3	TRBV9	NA	CASSVLEYTDTQYF	TGTGCCAGCAGCGTACTAGAGTACACAGATACGCAGTATTTT
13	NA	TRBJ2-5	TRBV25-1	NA	CASRGTSSGTQYF	TGTGCCAGCAGAGGGACTTCTTCTGGGACCCAGTACTTC
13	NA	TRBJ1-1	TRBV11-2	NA	CASSPPVGTEAFF	TGTGCCAGCAGCCCGCCAGTAGGCACTGAAGCTTTCTTT
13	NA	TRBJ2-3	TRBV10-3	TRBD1	CAIRGTVTDTQYF	TGTGCCATCAGAGGGACAGTCACAGATACGCAGTATTTT
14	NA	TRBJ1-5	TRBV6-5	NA	CASSSFSSNQPQHF	TGTGCCAGTTCAAGCTTCTCGTCCAATCAGCCCCAGCATTTT
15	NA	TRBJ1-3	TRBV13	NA	CASSFTVGSGNTIYF	TGTGCCAGCAGCTTTACCGTGGGCTCTGGAAACACCATATATTTT
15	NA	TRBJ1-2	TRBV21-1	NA	CASSKEPGLRYGYTF	TGTGCCAGCAGCAAAGAACCAGGGCTAAGATATGGCTACACCTTC
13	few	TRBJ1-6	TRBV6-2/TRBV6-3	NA	CASSYGTGSPLHF	TGTGCCAGCAGTTACGGGACCGGGTCACCCCTCCACTTT
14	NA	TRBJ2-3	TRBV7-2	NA	CASSLGDTTDTQYF	TGTGCCAGCAGCTTAGGAGACACCACAGATACGCAGTATTTT
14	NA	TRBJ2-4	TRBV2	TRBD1	CASKQGSAKNIQYF	TGTGCCAGCAAACAGGGGTCAGCCAAAAACATTCAGTACTTC
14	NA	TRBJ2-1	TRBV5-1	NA	CASSLEAGNNEQFF	TGCGCCAGCAGCTTGGAAGCAGGGAACAATGAGCAGTTCTTC
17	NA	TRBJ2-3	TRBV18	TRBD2	CASSPLIAGDRTDTQYF	TGTGCCAGCTCACCATTAATAGCGGGGGATCGCACAGATACGCAGTATTTT
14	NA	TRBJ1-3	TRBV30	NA	CAWSVTSSGNTIYF	TGTGCCTGGAGTGTGACGAGCTCTGGAAACACCATATATTTT
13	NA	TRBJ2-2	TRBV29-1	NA	CSVRTLNTGELFF	TGCAGCGTTCGAACACTCAACACCGGGGAGCTGTTTTTT
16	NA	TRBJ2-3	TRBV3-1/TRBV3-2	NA	CASSQFYTESTDTQYF	TGTGCCAGCAGCCAATTTTATACAGAGAGCACAGATACGCAGTATTTT
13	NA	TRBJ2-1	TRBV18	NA	CASSPNSYNEQFF	TGTGCCAGCTCACCAAACTCCTACAATGAGCAGTTCTTC
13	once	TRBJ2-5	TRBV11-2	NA	CASSLVRGETQYF	TGTGCCAGCAGCTTAGTCCGGGGCGAGACCCAGTACTTC
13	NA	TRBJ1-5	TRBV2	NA	CASRKDSPQPQHF	TGTGCCAGCAGGAAGGACAGCCCTCAGCCCCAGCATTTT
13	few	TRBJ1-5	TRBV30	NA	CAWSVGSNQPQHF	TGTGCCTGGAGTGTGGGTAGCAATCAGCCCCAGCATTTT
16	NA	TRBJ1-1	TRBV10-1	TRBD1	CASSGTGRPMNTEAFF	TGCGCCAGCAGTGGGACAGGCCGTCCCATGAACACTGAAGCTTTCTTT
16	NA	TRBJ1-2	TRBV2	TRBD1	CASSANPGGWNYGYTF	TGTGCCAGCAGTGCGAACCCAGGGGGATGGAACTATGGCTACACCTTC
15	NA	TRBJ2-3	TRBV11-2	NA	CASSLGGFSTDTQYF	TGTGCCAGCAGCTTAGGTGGGTTTAGCACAGATACGCAGTATTTT
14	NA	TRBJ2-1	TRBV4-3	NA	CASSQNFRYNEQFF	TGCGCCAGCAGCCAAAACTTCCGTTACAATGAGCAGTTCTTC
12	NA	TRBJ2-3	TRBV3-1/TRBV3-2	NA	CASSPGRDTQYF	TGTGCCAGCAGTCCGGGGCGAGATACGCAGTATTTT
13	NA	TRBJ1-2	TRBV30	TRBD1	CAWGRDSYYGYTF	TGTGCCTGGGGTCGGGACAGCTACTATGGCTACACCTTC
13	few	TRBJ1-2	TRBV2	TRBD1	CASSMDRGGGYTF	TGTGCCAGCAGCATGGACAGGGGGGGTGGCTACACCTTC
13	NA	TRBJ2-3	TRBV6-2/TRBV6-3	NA	CASSYFGTDTQYF	TGTGCCAGCAGTTACTTTGGCACAGATACGCAGTATTTT
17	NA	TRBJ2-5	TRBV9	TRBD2	CASSLSPPGGGLETQYF	TGTGCCAGCAGCTTGAGCCCCCCCGGCGGGGGGTTGGAGACCCAGTACTTC
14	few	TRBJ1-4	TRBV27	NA	CASSLMGTSEKLFF	TGTGCCAGCAGTCTCATGGGGACAAGCGAAAAACTGTTTTTT
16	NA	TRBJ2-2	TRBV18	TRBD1	CASSLSRDRDGRELFF	TGTGCCAGCTCACTGAGCCGGGACAGGGACGGCCGGGAGCTGTTTTTT
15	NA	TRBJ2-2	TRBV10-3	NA	CAISDFDMVTGELFF	TGTGCCATCAGTGACTTTGACATGGTGACCGGGGAGCTGTTTTTT
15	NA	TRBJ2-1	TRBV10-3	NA	CAISESPAGAHEQFF	TGTGCCATCAGTGAGTCGCCCGCGGGGGCGCATGAGCAGTTCTTC
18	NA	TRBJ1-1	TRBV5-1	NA	CASSAGGRTDRLNTEAFF	TGCGCCAGCAGCGCCGGGGGACGAACGGACAGATTGAACACTGAAGCTTTCTTT
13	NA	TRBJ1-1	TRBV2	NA	CASPTDSYTEAFF	TGTGCCAGCCCGACAGACTCTTACACTGAAGCTTTCTTT
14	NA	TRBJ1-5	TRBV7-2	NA	CASSTQGGNQPQHF	TGTGCCAGCAGCACCCAAGGCGGCAATCAGCCCCAGCATTTT
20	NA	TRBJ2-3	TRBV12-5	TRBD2	CASGLAFYIERGGQPDTQYF	TGTGCTAGTGGTTTGGCCTTTTATATCGAGCGGGGGGGCCAGCCAGATACGCAGTATTTT
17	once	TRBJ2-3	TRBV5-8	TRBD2	CASPSDPLAGVGDTQYF	TGTGCCAGCCCCTCAGACCCTCTAGCGGGGGTCGGAGATACGCAGTATTTT
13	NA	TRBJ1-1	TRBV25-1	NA	CASSGTVNTEAFF	TGTGCCAGCAGTGGGACGGTGAACACTGAAGCTTTCTTT
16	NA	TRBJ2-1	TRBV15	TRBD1	CATSSYRQGARNEQFF	TGTGCCACCAGCAGCTACCGACAGGGGGCAAGGAATGAGCAGTTCTTC
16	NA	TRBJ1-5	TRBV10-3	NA	CAISQEALSGNQPQHF	TGTGCCATCAGCCAAGAGGCCCTATCGGGCAATCAGCCCCAGCATTTT
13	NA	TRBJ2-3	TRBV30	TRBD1	CAWVTGAADTQYF	TGTGCCTGGGTGACAGGGGCGGCAGATACGCAGTATTTT
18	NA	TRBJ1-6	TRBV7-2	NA	CASSLGYGRSSYNSPLHF	TGTGCCAGCAGCTTAGGGTACGGAAGGAGCTCCTATAATTCACCCCTCCACTTT
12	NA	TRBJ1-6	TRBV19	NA	CASSQRYSPLHF	TGTGCCAGTAGTCAGAGGTATTCACCCCTCCACTTT
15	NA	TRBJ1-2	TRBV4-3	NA	CASSQEVDPNYGYTF	TGCGCCAGCAGCCAAGAAGTGGACCCTAACTATGGCTACACCTTC
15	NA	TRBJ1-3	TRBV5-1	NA	CASSPGSGSGNTIYF	TGCGCCAGCAGCCCCGGTTCGGGCTCTGGAAACACCATATATTTT
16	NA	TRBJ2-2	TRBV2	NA	CASSGTALLNTGELFF	TGTGCCAGCAGTGGGACCGCCTTATTAAACACCGGGGAGCTGTTTTTT